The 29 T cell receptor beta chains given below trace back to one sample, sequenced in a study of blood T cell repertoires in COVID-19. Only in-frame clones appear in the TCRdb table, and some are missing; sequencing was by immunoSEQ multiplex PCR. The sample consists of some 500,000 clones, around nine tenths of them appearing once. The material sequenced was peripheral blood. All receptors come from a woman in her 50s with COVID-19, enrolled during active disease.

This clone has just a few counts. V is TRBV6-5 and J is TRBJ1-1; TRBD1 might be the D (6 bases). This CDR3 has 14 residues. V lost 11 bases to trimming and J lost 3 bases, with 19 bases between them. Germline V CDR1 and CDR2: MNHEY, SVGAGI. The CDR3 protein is CASPLGGPDTEAFF. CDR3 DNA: TGTGCCTCCCCCCTCGGGGGGCCCGACACTGAAGCTTTCTTT.

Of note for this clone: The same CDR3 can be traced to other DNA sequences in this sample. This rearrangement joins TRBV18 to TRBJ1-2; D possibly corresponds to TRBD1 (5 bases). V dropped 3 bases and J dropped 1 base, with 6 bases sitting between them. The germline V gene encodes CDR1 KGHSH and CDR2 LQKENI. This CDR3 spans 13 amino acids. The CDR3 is CASSPDSNYGYTF. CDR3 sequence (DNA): TGTGCCAGCTCACCCGACAGTAACTATGGCTACACCTTC.

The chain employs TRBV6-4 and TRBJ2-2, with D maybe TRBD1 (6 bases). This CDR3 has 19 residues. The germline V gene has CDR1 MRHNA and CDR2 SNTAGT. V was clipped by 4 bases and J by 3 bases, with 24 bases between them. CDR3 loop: CASSAGTGPPTKHTGELFF. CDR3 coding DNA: TGTGCCAGCAGTGCGGGTACAGGGCCACCGACAAAACACACCGGGGAGCTGTTTTTT.

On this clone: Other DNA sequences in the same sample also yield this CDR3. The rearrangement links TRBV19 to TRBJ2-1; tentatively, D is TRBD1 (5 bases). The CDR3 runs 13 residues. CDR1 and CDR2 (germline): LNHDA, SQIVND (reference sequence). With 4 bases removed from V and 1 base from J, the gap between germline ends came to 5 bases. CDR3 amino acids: CASSTGSYNEQFF. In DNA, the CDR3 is TGTGCCAGTAGTACAGGGTCCTACAATGAGCAGTTCTTC.

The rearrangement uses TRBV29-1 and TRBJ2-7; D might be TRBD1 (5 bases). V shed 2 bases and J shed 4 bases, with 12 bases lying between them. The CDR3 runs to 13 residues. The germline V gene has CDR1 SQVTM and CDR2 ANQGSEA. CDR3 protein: CSVERKAGYEQYF. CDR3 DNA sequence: TGCAGCGTTGAACGGAAGGCAGGGTACGAGCAGTACTTC.

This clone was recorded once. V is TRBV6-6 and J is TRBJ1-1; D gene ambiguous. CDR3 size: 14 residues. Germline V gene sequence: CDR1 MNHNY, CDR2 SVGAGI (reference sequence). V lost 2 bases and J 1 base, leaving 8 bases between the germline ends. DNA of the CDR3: TGTGCCAGCAGTTACGGGGAGGGGAACACTGAAGCTTTCTTT. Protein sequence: CASSYGEGNTEAFF.

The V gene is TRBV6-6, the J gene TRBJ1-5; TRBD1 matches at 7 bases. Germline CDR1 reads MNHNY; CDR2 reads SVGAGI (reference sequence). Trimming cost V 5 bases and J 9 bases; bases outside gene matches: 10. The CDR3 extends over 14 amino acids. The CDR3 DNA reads TGTGCCAGCAGTAGACAGGGCCAGGAGCTGCCCCAGCATTTT. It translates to CASSRQGQELPQHF.

CDR3 in amino acids: CASQNPGTSGGETQYF. CDR3 sequence (DNA): TGTGCCAGCCAAAACCCCGGGACTAGCGGGGGAGAGACCCAGTACTTC. The chain recombines TRBV19 with TRBJ2-5; 14 nucleotides line up with TRBD2. Germline V CDR1 and CDR2: LNHDA, SQIVND (reference sequence). CDR3 length equals 16 residues. Trimming cost V 9 bases and J 4 bases; bases outside gene matches: 10. Full variable domain (missing parts from reference TRBV19 and TRBJ2-5): DGGITQSPKYLFRKEGQNVTLSCEQNLNHDAMYWYRQDPGQGLRLIYYSQIVNDFQKGDIAEGYSVSREKKESFPLTVTSAQKNPTAFYLCASQNPGTSGGETQYFGPGTRLLVL.

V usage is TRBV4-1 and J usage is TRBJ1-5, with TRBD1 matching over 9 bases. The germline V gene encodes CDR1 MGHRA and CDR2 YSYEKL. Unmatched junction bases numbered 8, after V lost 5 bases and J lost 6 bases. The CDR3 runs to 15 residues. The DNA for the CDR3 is TGCGCCAGCAGCTTGGGACAGGGCAAAGGTCAGCCCCAGCATTTT. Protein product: CASSLGQGKGQPQHF.

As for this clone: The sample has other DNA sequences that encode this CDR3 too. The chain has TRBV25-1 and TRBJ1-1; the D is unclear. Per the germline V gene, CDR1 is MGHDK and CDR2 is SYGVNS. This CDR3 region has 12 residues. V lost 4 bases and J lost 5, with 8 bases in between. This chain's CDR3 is CASSAGGTEAFF. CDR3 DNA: TGTGCCAGCAGTGCCGGAGGGACTGAAGCTTTCTTT.

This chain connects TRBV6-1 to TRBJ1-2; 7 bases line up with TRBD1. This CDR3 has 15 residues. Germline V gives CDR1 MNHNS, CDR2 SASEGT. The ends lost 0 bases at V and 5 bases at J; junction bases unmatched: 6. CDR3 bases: TGTGCCAGCAGTGAAGCGCCCGGGACAGCTTATGGCTACACCTTC. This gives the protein CASSEAPGTAYGYTF.

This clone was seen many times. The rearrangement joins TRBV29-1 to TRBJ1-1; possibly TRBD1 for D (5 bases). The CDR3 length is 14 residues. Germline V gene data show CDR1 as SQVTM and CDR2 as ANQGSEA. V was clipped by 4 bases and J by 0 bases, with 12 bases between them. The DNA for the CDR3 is TGCAGCGTTGGGGGGGTATCGATGAACACTGAAGCTTTCTTT. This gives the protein CSVGGVSMNTEAFF.

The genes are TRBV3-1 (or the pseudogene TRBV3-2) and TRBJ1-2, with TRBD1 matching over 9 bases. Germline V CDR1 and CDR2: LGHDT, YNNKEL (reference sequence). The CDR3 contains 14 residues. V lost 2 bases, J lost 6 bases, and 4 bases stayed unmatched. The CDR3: CASSQTGQGHGYTF. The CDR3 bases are TGTGCCAGCAGCCAAACGGGACAGGGCCATGGCTACACCTTC.

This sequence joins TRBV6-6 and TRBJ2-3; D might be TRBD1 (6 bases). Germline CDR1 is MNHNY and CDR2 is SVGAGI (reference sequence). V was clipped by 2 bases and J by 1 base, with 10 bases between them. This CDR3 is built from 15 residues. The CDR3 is CASSYQGHRTDTQYF. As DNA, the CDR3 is TGTGCCAGCAGTTACCAGGGACACCGCACAGATACGCAGTATTTT.

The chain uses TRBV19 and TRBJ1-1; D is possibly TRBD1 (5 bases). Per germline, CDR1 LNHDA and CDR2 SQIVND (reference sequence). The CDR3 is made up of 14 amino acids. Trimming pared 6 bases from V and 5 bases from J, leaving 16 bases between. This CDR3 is CASSSKREGTEAFF. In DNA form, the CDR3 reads TGTGCCAGTAGCTCGAAAAGGGAGGGGACTGAAGCTTTCTTT.

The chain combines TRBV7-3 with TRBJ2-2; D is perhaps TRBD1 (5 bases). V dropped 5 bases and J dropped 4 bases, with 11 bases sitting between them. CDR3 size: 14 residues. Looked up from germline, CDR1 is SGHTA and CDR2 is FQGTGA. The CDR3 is CASSPQVPTGELFF. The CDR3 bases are TGTGCCAGCAGCCCACAGGTCCCCACCGGGGAGCTGTTTTTT.

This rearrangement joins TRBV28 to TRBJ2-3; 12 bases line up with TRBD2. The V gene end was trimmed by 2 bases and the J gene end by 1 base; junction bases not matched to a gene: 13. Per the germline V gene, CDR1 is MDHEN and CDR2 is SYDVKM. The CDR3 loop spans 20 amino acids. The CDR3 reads CASSLRARASGGAGTDTQYF. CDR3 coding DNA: TGTGCCAGCAGTTTAAGGGCCAGGGCTAGCGGGGGGGCGGGCACAGATACGCAGTATTTT. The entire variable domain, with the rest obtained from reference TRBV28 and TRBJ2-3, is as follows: DVKVTQSSRYLVKRTGEKVFLECVQDMDHENMFWYRQDPGLGLRLIYFSYDVKMKEKGDIPEGYSVSREKKERFSLILESASTNQTSMYLCASSLRARASGGAGTDTQYFGPGTRLTVL.

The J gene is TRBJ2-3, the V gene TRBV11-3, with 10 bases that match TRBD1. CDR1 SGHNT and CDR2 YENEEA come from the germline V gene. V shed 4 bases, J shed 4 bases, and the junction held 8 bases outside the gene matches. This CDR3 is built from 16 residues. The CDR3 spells CASSSPGTGVPDTQYF. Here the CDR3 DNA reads TGTGCCAGCAGCTCGCCCGGGACAGGGGTACCAGATACGCAGTATTTT.

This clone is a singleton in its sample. CDR3 sequence (DNA): TGTGCCACCCAACGAGCGGGAGTGGATGAGCAGTACTTC. It translates to CATQRAGVDEQYF. The chain is built from TRBV24-1 and TRBJ2-7; 8 bases fit TRBD2. V was clipped by 9 bases and J by 7 bases; unmatched bases: 10. Germline V lookup: CDR1 KGHDR, CDR2 SFDVKD. The CDR3 extends over 13 amino acids.

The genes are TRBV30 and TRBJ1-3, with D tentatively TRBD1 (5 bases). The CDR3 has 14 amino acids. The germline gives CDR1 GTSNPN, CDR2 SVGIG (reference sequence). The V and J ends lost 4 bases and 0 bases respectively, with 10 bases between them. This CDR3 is CAWIPGISGNTIYF. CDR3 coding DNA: TGTGCCTGGATTCCAGGGATCTCTGGAAACACCATATATTTT.

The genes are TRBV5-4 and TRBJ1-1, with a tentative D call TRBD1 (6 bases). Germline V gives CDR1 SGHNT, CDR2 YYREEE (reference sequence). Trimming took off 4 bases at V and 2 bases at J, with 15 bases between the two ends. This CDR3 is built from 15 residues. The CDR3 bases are TGTGCCAGCAGCCTGGGGACACCCTTTAACACTGAAGCTTTCTTT. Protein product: CASSLGTPFNTEAFF.

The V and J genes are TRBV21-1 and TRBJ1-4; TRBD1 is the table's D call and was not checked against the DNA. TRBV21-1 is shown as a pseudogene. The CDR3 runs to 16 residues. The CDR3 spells CASSKDRDRASEKLFF. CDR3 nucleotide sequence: TGTGCCAGCAGCAAAGATAGGGACAGGGCTAGTGAAAAACTGTTTTTT.

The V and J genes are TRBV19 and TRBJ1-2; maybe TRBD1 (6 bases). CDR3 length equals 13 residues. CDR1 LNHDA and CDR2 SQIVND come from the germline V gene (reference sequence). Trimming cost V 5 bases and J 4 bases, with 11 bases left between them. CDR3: CASSPQTGYGYTF. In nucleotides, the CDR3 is TGTGCCAGTAGTCCACAGACAGGCTATGGCTACACCTTC.

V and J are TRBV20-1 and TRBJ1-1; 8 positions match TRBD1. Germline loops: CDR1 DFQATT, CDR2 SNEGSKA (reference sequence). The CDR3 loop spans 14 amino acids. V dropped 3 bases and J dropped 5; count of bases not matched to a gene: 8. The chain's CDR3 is CSASRGTGSTEAFF. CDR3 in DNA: TGCAGTGCTAGTCGTGGGACAGGAAGTACTGAAGCTTTCTTT.

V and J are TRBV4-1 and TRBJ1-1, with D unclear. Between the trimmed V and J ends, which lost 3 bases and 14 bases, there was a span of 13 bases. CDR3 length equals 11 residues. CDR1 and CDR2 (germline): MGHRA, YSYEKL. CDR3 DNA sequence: TGCGCCAGCAGCCATCCCGAGGGTGAATTCTTT. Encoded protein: CASSHPEGEFF.

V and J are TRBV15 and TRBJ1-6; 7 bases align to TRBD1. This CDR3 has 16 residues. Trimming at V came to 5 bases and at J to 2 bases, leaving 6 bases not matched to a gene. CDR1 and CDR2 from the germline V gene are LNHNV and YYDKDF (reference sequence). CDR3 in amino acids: CATSVRQGPYNSPLHF. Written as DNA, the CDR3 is TGTGCCACCAGCGTTCGACAGGGTCCCTATAATTCACCCCTCCACTTT.

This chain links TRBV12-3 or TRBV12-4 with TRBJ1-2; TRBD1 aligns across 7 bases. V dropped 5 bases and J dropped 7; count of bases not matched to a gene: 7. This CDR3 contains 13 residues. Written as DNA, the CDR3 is TGTGCCAGCAGTCCGGGTTACAGGGGTGGCTACACCTTC. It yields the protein CASSPGYRGGYTF.

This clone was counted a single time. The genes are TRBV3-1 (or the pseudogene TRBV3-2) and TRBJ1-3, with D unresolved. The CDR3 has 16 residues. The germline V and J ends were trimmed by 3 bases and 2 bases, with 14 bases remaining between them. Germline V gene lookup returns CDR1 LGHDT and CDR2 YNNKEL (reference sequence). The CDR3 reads CASSQRLAPAGNTIYF. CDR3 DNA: TGTGCCAGCAGCCAGCGGCTCGCACCCGCTGGAAACACCATATATTTT.

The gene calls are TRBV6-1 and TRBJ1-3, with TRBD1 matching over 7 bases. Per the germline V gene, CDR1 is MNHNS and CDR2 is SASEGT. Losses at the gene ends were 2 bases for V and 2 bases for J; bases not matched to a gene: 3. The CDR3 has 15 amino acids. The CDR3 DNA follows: TGTGCCAGCAGTGAAAGGGGGCAGGCTGGAAACACCATATATTTT. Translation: CASSERGQAGNTIYF.